These 27 T cell receptor beta chains were sequenced from one sample in a study of T cell repertoires in cytomegalovirus infection. TCRdb used MiXCR to reprocess the reads, holding one entry per CDR3 protein. Seen here are about 700,000 distinct CDR3 sequences, around 32% observed once, and the top ten hold over 15%. No antigens are known for them. The sample in question was cultured PBMCs, obtained from culture after CMV antigen stimulation. Receptor source: a human donor in good health (CMV status not recorded). Some clones in this sample may be carry-over from other donors' samples.

V usage is TRBV7-4 and J usage is TRBJ1-2, with TRBD1 matching over 10 bases. This CDR3 is built from 16 residues. V was clipped by 4 bases and J by 3 bases; unmatched bases: 8. Germline V gives CDR1 SGHVT, CDR2 SQSDAQ. The CDR3 DNA follows: TGTGCCAGCAGCTCTTGGGACAGGGGAGGGGACTATGGCTACACCTTC. Translation gives CASSSWDRGGDYGYTF.

In its sample, this clonotype was seen a few times. The chain recombines TRBV6-2 or TRBV6-3 with TRBJ2-3; 7 nucleotides agree with TRBD2. The trim removed 4 bases at V and 4 bases at J, leaving 5 bases unmatched. CDR3 length equals 14 residues. Germline V gene lookup returns CDR1 MNHEY and CDR2 SVGEGT. The CDR3 coding sequence is TGTGCCAGCAGTTCAGGACTAGGGCCAGATACGCAGTATTTT. Residues: CASSSGLGPDTQYF.

This clonotype was observed at least ten times. The rearrangement joins TRBV7-2 to TRBJ2-1; D is undetermined. Germline CDR1 SGHTA, CDR2 FQGNSA. Trimming left V 6 bases short and J 8 bases short, with 11 bases between. The CDR3 totals 12 residues. CDR3 nucleotides: TGTGCCAGCAGTCGATCAGTCGATGAGCAGTTCTTC. Encoded protein: CASSRSVDEQFF.

This clonotype has more than one count but fewer than ten. The rearrangement links TRBV24-1 to TRBJ1-2; 8 bases agree with TRBD1. Trimming cost V 4 bases and J 7 bases; bases outside gene matches: 13. This CDR3 contains 16 residues. Germline V gene data show CDR1 as KGHDR and CDR2 as SFDVKD. CDR3 protein: CATSEPDRGLLIGYTF. The DNA of the CDR3 is TGTGCCACCAGTGAACCCGACAGGGGCCTTTTGATTGGCTACACCTTC.

This clonotype has more than one count but fewer than ten. CDR3 region: CASSRTGRGADTQYF. CDR3 nucleotides: TGTGCCAGCAGCCGGACTGGGCGGGGGGCAGATACGCAGTATTTT. The chain recombines TRBV7-9 with TRBJ2-3; 8 bases line up with TRBD2. The CDR3 is 15 amino acids. Germline V lookup: CDR1 SEHNR, CDR2 FQNEAQ (reference sequence). Trimming took 5 bases from V and 4 from J; bases not matched to a gene: 8.

The table lists this clonotype with a few counts. The chain is built from TRBV7-2 and TRBJ2-3; TRBD2 is a possible D gene (7 bases). The CDR3 has 15 amino acids. CDR1 and CDR2 (germline): SGHTA, FQGNSA. Trimming removed 2 bases from V and 2 bases from J, with 11 bases in between. CDR3 region: CASSLFGGLTDTQYF. In nucleotides, the CDR3 is TGTGCCAGCAGCTTATTCGGGGGGCTCACAGATACGCAGTATTTT.

The rearrangement uses TRBV6-6 and TRBJ2-7; TRBD1 is a possible D gene (6 bases). Germline loops: CDR1 MNHNY, CDR2 SVGAGI (reference sequence). The CDR3 runs 14 residues. Deletions cut 5 bases from V and 6 bases from J, with 17 bases between. The CDR3 loop reads CASSIGLTGVEQYF. The CDR3 DNA reads as TGTGCCAGCAGTATCGGACTGACAGGAGTCGAGCAGTACTTC.

The chain is built from TRBV19 and TRBJ1-1; 8 nucleotides agree with TRBD1. Trimming at V came to 2 bases and at J to 11 bases, leaving 1 base not matched to a gene. The CDR3 covers 11 residues. CDR1 LNHDA and CDR2 SQIVND come from the germline V gene (reference sequence). CDR3 in DNA: TGTGCCAGTAGTATACAGGGGGCCGCTTTCTTT. Amino acids: CASSIQGAAFF.

There are many counts of this clonotype. The chain carries TRBV7-8 and TRBJ2-7; D remains ambiguous. Per the germline V gene, CDR1 is SGHVS and CDR2 is FQNEAQ. The CDR3 runs 15 residues. V lost 1 base and J 1 base, leaving 11 bases between the germline ends. The CDR3 nucleotides are TGTGCCAGCAGCTTAGAAGCCGGCGATTCCTACGAGCAGTACTTC. It encodes CASSLEAGDSYEQYF. The entire variable domain, with the rest obtained from reference TRBV7-8 and TRBJ2-7, is as follows: GAGVSQSPRYKVAKRGQDVALRCDPISGHVSLFWYQQALGQGPEFLTYFQNEAQLDKSGLPSDRFFAERPEGSVSTLKIQRTQQEDSAVYLCASSLEAGDSYEQYFGPGTRLTVT.

V is TRBV2 and J is TRBJ1-4; D is uncertain. Germline CDR1 and CDR2: SNHLY and FYNNEI. Trimming shortened V by 4 bases and J by 10 bases, and 10 bases separated the two germline ends. The CDR3 loop spans 12 amino acids. The CDR3 sequence: CASSGDSGKLFF. The CDR3 DNA is TGTGCCAGCAGTGGGGATTCCGGAAAACTGTTTTTT.

This clonotype was detected only once. V gene TRBV19 combines with J gene TRBJ1-1; D possibly corresponds to TRBD1 (5 bases). Germline lookup yields CDR1 LNHDA and CDR2 SQIVND (reference sequence). Trimming shortened V by 3 bases and J by 9 bases, and 14 bases separated the two germline ends. The CDR3 is made up of 13 amino acids. The CDR3 here is CASSIAGTVKAFF. The CDR3 DNA is TGTGCCAGTAGTATTGCCGGGACGGTAAAAGCTTTCTTT.

This clonotype has at least ten counts. The chain uses TRBV7-2 and TRBJ2-3; 7 positions match TRBD2. Germline V gives CDR1 SGHTA, CDR2 FQGNSA. V dropped 5 bases and J dropped 3; count of bases not matched to a gene: 11. This CDR3 has 16 amino acids. The CDR3 loop reads CASSPLRGKGTDTQYF. The CDR3 region has the DNA TGTGCCAGCAGCCCCCTGCGGGGGAAGGGGACAGATACGCAGTATTTT.

The V gene is TRBV6-2 or TRBV6-3, the J gene TRBJ2-3; D could derive from TRBD1 or TRBD2 (5 bases each). This CDR3 is 17 amino acids long. The germline gives CDR1 MNHEY, CDR2 SVGEGT. The V and J ends lost 0 bases and 0 bases respectively, with 13 bases between them. This chain's CDR3 is CASSYSVYGGSTDTQYF. In DNA, the CDR3 is TGTGCCAGCAGTTACTCGGTGTATGGGGGTAGCACAGATACGCAGTATTTT.

This clonotype showed up just a few times. This chain joins TRBV7-9 and TRBJ2-7; TRBD2 agrees at 12 bases. This CDR3 has 15 amino acids. Germline CDR1 and CDR2: SEHNR and FQNEAQ (reference sequence). Germline trimming cut 5 bases from V and 1 base from J; bases unmatched to any gene: 3. The CDR3 reads CASSTTSGGSYEQYF. CDR3 nucleotide sequence: TGTGCCAGCAGCACTACTAGCGGGGGGTCCTACGAGCAGTACTTC.

This clonotype has just a few counts. The J gene is TRBJ1-1, the V gene TRBV7-2, with D tentatively TRBD1 (6 bases). V was clipped by 5 bases and J by 3 bases, with 19 bases between them. Germline values: CDR1 SGHTA, CDR2 FQGNSA. CDR3 length: 16 amino acids. The CDR3: CASSPPGAGPHTEAFF. For the CDR3, the DNA is TGTGCCAGCAGCCCCCCGGGGGCAGGGCCTCACACTGAAGCTTTCTTT.

A few counts support this clonotype. This chain links TRBV11-2 with TRBJ2-5; tentatively, D is TRBD2 (5 bases). The CDR3 extends over 16 amino acids. From germline, CDR1 is SGHAT and CDR2 FQNNGV. Trimming pared 1 base from V and 5 bases from J, leaving 17 bases between. This CDR3 is CASSLAPSSLPETQYF. The CDR3, as DNA: TGTGCCAGCAGCTTAGCTCCTAGCAGTCTGCCGGAGACCCAGTACTTC.

J is TRBJ2-3 and V is TRBV7-7; D is ambiguous. CDR3 size: 14 residues. The germline V gene encodes CDR1 SSHAT and CDR2 FNYEAQ (reference sequence). V was trimmed by 3 bases and J by 4 bases, leaving 11 bases between them. CDR3 sequence: CASSLSWQADTQYF. In DNA form, the CDR3 reads TGTGCCAGCAGCTTGTCTTGGCAGGCAGATACGCAGTATTTT.

This clonotype was seen more than once but under ten times. This chain links TRBV5-4 with TRBJ2-1; TRBD2 matches 10 bases. The trim removed 5 bases at V and 0 bases at J, leaving 2 bases unmatched. The CDR3 totals 15 residues. Germline V gene data show CDR1 as SGHNT and CDR2 as YYREEE (reference sequence). CDR3 sequence: CASRTSGYSYNEQFF. Written as DNA, the CDR3 is TGTGCCAGCAGGACTAGCGGGTACTCCTACAATGAGCAGTTCTTC.

The genes are TRBV6-1 and TRBJ2-5, with D possibly being TRBD1 or TRBD2 (5 bases each). Germline V gene lookup returns CDR1 MNHNS and CDR2 SASEGT. CDR3 length: 15 amino acids. V shed 6 bases and J shed 2 bases, with 16 bases lying between them. CDR3 sequence (DNA): TGTGCCAGCAGGGGGCGCGGCGGGCGACAAGAGACCCAGTACTTC. This sequence encodes CASRGRGGRQETQYF.

V usage is TRBV6-2 or TRBV6-3 and J usage is TRBJ1-3, with D unclear. Trimming left V 3 bases short and J 2 bases short, with 11 bases between. The CDR3 sequence is 15 residues long. Germline CDR1 is MNHEY and CDR2 is SVGEGT. CDR3 loop: CASSYGGSPGNTIYF. The CDR3 DNA sequence: TGTGCCAGCAGTTATGGAGGGAGTCCTGGAAACACCATATATTTT.

The J gene is TRBJ2-3, the V gene TRBV19, with D perhaps matching TRBD2 (5 bases). The germline V and J ends were trimmed by 4 bases and 2 bases, with 10 bases remaining between them. The CDR3 consists of 14 residues. CDR1 is LNHDA and CDR2 is SQIVND in the germline V gene (reference sequence). CDR3 coding DNA: TGTGCCAGTAGTAGGGCGGGCAACACAGATACGCAGTATTTT. Its translation: CASSRAGNTDTQYF.

The J gene is TRBJ2-1, the V gene TRBV5-1, with a weak D call TRBD2 (6 bases). CDR1 is SGHRS, CDR2 YFSETQ, per germline. The CDR3 has 17 residues. With 0 bases removed from V and 1 base from J, the gap between germline ends came to 14 bases. The CDR3 nucleotides are TGCGCCAGCAGCTTGGGCGCGGGGAAGGCGTCCTACAATGAGCAGTTCTTC. Amino acid sequence: CASSLGAGKASYNEQFF.

This clonotype turned up a few times. The chain links TRBV12-3 or TRBV12-4 to TRBJ2-5; D uncertain. The CDR3 has 13 amino acids. The CDR3 region has the DNA TGTGCGTCAAGGGTGGAAGGTGGTGAGACCCAGTACTTC. It specifies CASRVEGGETQYF.

This clonotype was seen more than once but under ten times. The chain uses TRBV3-1 and TRBJ1-1; D gene unclear. Germline V CDR1 and CDR2: LGHDT, YNNKEL (reference sequence). Trimming took off 0 bases at V and 2 bases at J, with 10 bases between the two ends. The CDR3 loop spans 15 amino acids. CDR3 DNA sequence: TGTGCCAGCAGCCAAGATTTAATGAGTAACACTGAAGCTTTCTTT. The encoded protein is CASSQDLMSNTEAFF.

About this clonotype: Given a much more abundant clone one base away, this may be a read error. The genes are TRBV7-9 and TRBJ2-2; 7 nucleotides align to TRBD2. V shed 6 bases and J 10 bases; nucleotides not matched to a gene: 11. Germline V gene data show CDR1 as SEHNR and CDR2 as FQNEAQ (reference sequence). This CDR3 has 14 residues. CDR3 region: CASRVTSDPAELFF. Here the CDR3 DNA reads TGTGCCAGCAGGGTTACTAGCGACCCGGCGGAGCTGTTTTTT.

CDR3: CASSHRGGVTDTQYF. CDR3 nucleotides: TGTGCCAGCAGTCACCGGGGGGGCGTTACAGATACGCAGTATTTT. The chain links TRBV6-6 to TRBJ2-3; 8 bases map to TRBD2. The CDR3 extends over 15 amino acids. With 5 bases clipped from V and 3 bases from J, the junction kept 7 bases outside the gene matches. Germline V CDR1 and CDR2: MNHNY, SVGAGI (reference sequence).

The V call is TRBV7-2, the J call TRBJ2-7; D unclear. V shed 6 bases and J shed 1 base, with 10 bases lying between them. CDR1 is SGHTA and CDR2 is FQGNSA in the germline V gene. The CDR3 has 13 amino acids. The CDR3 DNA is TGTGCCAGCAGTCTTTTTTATTCCTACGAGCAGTACTTC. Amino acid sequence: CASSLFYSYEQYF.